This T cell receptor beta chain was retrieved from a study of technical replicates of blood from a handful of donors. The germline V gene encodes CDR1 SEHNR and CDR2 FQNEAQ (reference sequence). The CDR3 sequence is 15 residues long. The junction had 11 bases not matched to a gene; V was cut back by 5 bases and J by 5 bases. Sequencing used immunoSEQ multiplex PCR; TCRdb keeps in-frame clones, though not all of them. The data hold about 79,000 clones, with about 91% observed a single time. The chain recombines TRBV7-9 with TRBJ2-5, with TRBD1 matching 7 bases. This sequence originates from a human donor in good health. Some clones in this sample may be carry-over from other donors' samples. Sequencing was carried out using T cells isolated from PBMCs. The CDR3 loop is CASSHKTGAAETQYF. The DNA of the CDR3 is TGTGCCAGCAGCCATAAAACAGGGGCAGCTGAGACCCAGTACTTC.